This TCR beta chain originates from a study of blood T cell repertoires in COVID-19. Whole-study context: Researchers got acute and convalescent COVID-19 samples from the United States, Italy and Spain. Sample material is recorded as cDNA or gDNA derived from T cells, B-cell-depleted T cells, or PBMCs.

To note about this clone: This sample also contains other DNA sequences that code for the same CDR3.

This CDR3 contains 13 residues. The V and J ends lost 4 bases and 6 bases respectively, with 10 bases between them. CDR1 is SEHNR, CDR2 FQNEAQ, per germline (reference sequence). Authors' methods: Researchers report that nucleated cell counts were estimated from reference gene primer amplification. The method was immunoSEQ multiplex PCR; TCRdb's version includes in-frame clones alone and lacks a portion of them. Clone size and V and J calls were adopted from that table, with D and trimming inferred from the DNA. The repertoire has approximately 200,000 clones, about nine tenths of them found once; the top ten carry 3.5% to 5%.

The TCR sequence derives from a young woman with acute or convalescent COVID-19. This chain joins TRBV7-9 and TRBJ1-5, with D perhaps TRBD1 (6 bases). The sample consisted of peripheral blood. CDR3 bases: TGTGCCAGCAGCTCCACAGGGATTCAGCCCCAGCATTTT. Translating it yields CASSSTGIQPQHF.